Listed below are T cell receptor beta chains from one sample, sequenced in a study of response to subunit inactivated influenza vaccine. MiXCR, run by TCRdb on the RT-PCR reads, gives a single entry per CDR3 protein. The data hold 500,000 to 550,000 distinct CDR3 sequences, with about 8% observed a single time. The starting material was PBMCs from blood, obtained 23 to 25 months after vaccination. Source of these receptors: a man between 50 and 75 years old who received an inactivated influenza vaccine. CDR3s include the opening cysteine and the closing phenylalanine or tryptophan. A D gene is named only where the DNA matches it firmly. A clone size is listed for some rows: how often the clone was seen (once, few, many), or a class if it is expanded.

abundance,j_gene,v_gene,d_gene,CDR3nt,CDR3aa
.,TRBJ1-5,TRBV6-2/TRBV6-3,.,TGTGCCACCAAGCGGGGATCAGACAATCAGCCCCAGCATTTT,CATKRGSDNQPQHF
few,TRBJ2-7,TRBV20-1,TRBD2,TGCAGTGCTACTGGTTTCGGGACTACCTACGAGCAGTACTTC,CSATGFGTTYEQYF
many,TRBJ1-5,TRBV20-1,TRBD1,TGCAGTGCTAGACAACCGGGACAGGAGTATCAGCCCCAGCATTTT,CSARQPGQEYQPQHF
few,TRBJ2-7,TRBV5-6,.,TGTGCCAGCAGCTTTTGGAGGGCAGAAGCCTACGAGCAGTACTTC,CASSFWRAEAYEQYF
few,TRBJ1-2,TRBV20-1,.,TGCAGTGCTAGTTCCGGGACATGGGGCTACACCTTC,CSASSGTWGYTF
few,TRBJ1-3,TRBV30,.,TGTGCCTGGAGTGTAGGGGGGCAGCCATTCTCTGGAAACACCATATATTTT,CAWSVGGQPFSGNTIYF
few,TRBJ1-6,TRBV30,TRBD1,TGTGCCTGGAGTGTACAACAGGGGTCTTCACCCCTCCACTTT,CAWSVQQGSSPLHF
.,TRBJ1-2,TRBV20-1,.,TGCAGTGCTAGAGATCCGGATGGGGCGGTAGGTGGCTACATCTTC,CSARDPDGAVGGYIF
many,TRBJ2-5,TRBV30,.,TGTGCCTGGAGTTTGGGCCGAGAGACCCAGTACTTC,CAWSLGRETQYF
many,TRBJ2-7,TRBV7-8,.,TGTGCCAGCAGCTTCGGGGGGCTCTACGAGCAGTACTTC,CASSFGGLYEQYF
many,TRBJ2-2,TRBV2,TRBD1,TGTGCCAGCACGTCAGGGGGCTTGGACACCGGGGAGCTGTTTTTT,CASTSGGLDTGELFF
few,TRBJ2-1,TRBV4-1,.,TGCGCCAGCAGACCTGGGGGGGGGGCCCACTACAATGAGCAGTTCTTC,CASRPGGGAHYNEQFF
many,TRBJ1-2,TRBV10-3,.,TGTGCCACCGCAGAGGTCAACTATGGCTACACCTTC,CATAEVNYGYTF
few,TRBJ2-5,TRBV5-1,TRBD2,TGCGCCAGCAGCGGGACTAGCGCGCGGGAGACCCAGTACTTC,CASSGTSARETQYF
many,TRBJ1-2,TRBV12-3/TRBV12-4,.,TGTGCCAGCAGTTTACCGGGGACCGGCTACACCTTC,CASSLPGTGYTF
.,TRBJ2-7,TRBV5-6,.,TGTGCCAGCAGCTTGGTAGACAGCCATTACGAGCAGTACTTC,CASSLVDSHYEQYF
many,TRBJ1-2,TRBV29-1,.,TGCAGCGTTACGGTCGGGGGCGGCTATGGCTACACCTTC,CSVTVGGGYGYTF
few,TRBJ2-3,TRBV20-1,TRBD2,TGCAGTGCTCTTGGACTAGCGGGAGGGCGGTCCACAGATACGCAGTATTTT,CSALGLAGGRSTDTQYF
.,TRBJ2-3,TRBV7-8,.,TGTGCCAGCAGCTTAGCTGGCCCAGGGGTACCAACAGATACGCAGTATTTT,CASSLAGPGVPTDTQYF
.,TRBJ2-2,TRBV20-1,.,TGCAGTGCTGATACTAGCCTTAGCACCGGGGAGCTGTTTTTT,CSADTSLSTGELFF
.,TRBJ2-7,TRBV18,TRBD1,TGTGCCAGCTCACCGCAGACAGGGGTGAGCTCCTACGAGCAGTACTTC,CASSPQTGVSSYEQYF
.,TRBJ2-2,TRBV2,TRBD1,TGTGCCAGCAGCTCGACAGGGGGCCCCGGGGAGCTGTTTTTT,CASSSTGGPGELFF
many,TRBJ2-5,TRBV7-2,.,TGTGCCAGCAGCCAAGAGCTCCAAGAGACCCAGTACTTC,CASSQELQETQYF
.,TRBJ2-3,TRBV20-1,.,TGCAGTGCTATCAAGAAGGGACCGAGCACAGATACGCAGTATTTT,CSAIKKGPSTDTQYF
few,TRBJ1-1,TRBV7-9,.,TGTGCCAGCAGCCACAGAGGATCGAACACTGAAGCTTTCTTT,CASSHRGSNTEAFF
.,TRBJ2-2,TRBV10-3,.,TGTGCCATCAGGATGGGACAGAACACCGGGGAGCTGTTTTTT,CAIRMGQNTGELFF
many,TRBJ2-7,TRBV20-1,.,TGCAGTGCTAGACTCCGGGGCAGCCTCTACGAGCAGTACTTC,CSARLRGSLYEQYF
many,TRBJ2-3,TRBV29-1,.,TGCAGCGTTGAAGTCAGGTTAGGGGTAGATACGCAGTATTTT,CSVEVRLGVDTQYF
.,TRBJ2-2,TRBV10-3,.,TGTGCCATCAGTGGGGACAGGCGGGGGACCGGGGAGCTGTTTTTT,CAISGDRRGTGELFF
many,TRBJ2-5,TRBV28,TRBD1,TGTGCCAGCAGTAAAAGACAGGGGAAAGAGACCCAGTACTTC,CASSKRQGKETQYF
many,TRBJ1-5,TRBV7-2,.,TGTGCCAGCAGCTTAGTTTTTCGCAATCAGCCCCAGCATTTT,CASSLVFRNQPQHF
few,TRBJ1-5,TRBV30,.,TGTGCCTGGAGTGTACCCTGGTACACTAGCAATCAGCCCCAGCATTTT,CAWSVPWYTSNQPQHF
many,TRBJ1-5,TRBV11-2,.,TGTGCCAGCAGCAAGGACGGCCCACAGTGGCCCCAGCATTTT,CASSKDGPQWPQHF
.,TRBJ1-1,TRBV5-1,TRBD1,TGCGCCAGCAGCGCTGACAGGGTGAACACTGAAGCTTTCTTT,CASSADRVNTEAFF
many,TRBJ2-3,TRBV2,.,TGTGCCAGCAGTCGAAAACAAGATACGCAGTATTTT,CASSRKQDTQYF
.,TRBJ2-1,TRBV25-1,TRBD2,TGTGCCAGCAGTGAATCGTGGGAGGGGCCACAGTTCTTC,CASSESWEGPQFF
few,TRBJ2-7,TRBV12-3/TRBV12-4,.,TGTGCCAGCAGTTTTACAGAGACCTACGAGCAGTACTTC,CASSFTETYEQYF
many,TRBJ1-6,TRBV4-3,TRBD1,TGCGCCAGCAACTCACGGACAGGGTGGAATTCACCCCTCCACTTT,CASNSRTGWNSPLHF
.,TRBJ1-1,TRBV7-6,.,TGTGCCAGCAGCTTAGACGTAGGGAGCCTTGAAGCTTTCTTT,CASSLDVGSLEAFF
.,TRBJ2-1,TRBV6-2/TRBV6-3,TRBD2,TGTGCCAGCAGTTACTCCCGGGAGGGGAATGAGCAGTTCTTC,CASSYSREGNEQFF
.,TRBJ2-2,TRBV7-3,.,TGTGCCAGCAGCTTTCGACGAACAGCGAACACCGGGGAGCTGTTTTTT,CASSFRRTANTGELFF
many,TRBJ2-7,TRBV12-3/TRBV12-4,.,TGTGCCAGCAGTTTATACGGGTTTAATTCCTACGAGCAGTACTTC,CASSLYGFNSYEQYF
many,TRBJ1-2,TRBV12-3/TRBV12-4,TRBD1,TGTGCCAGCAGTTTGCGAACGACAGGGGCCCATGGCTACACCTTC,CASSLRTTGAHGYTF
.,TRBJ1-5,TRBV10-3,.,TGTGCCATCAGTGAGTCGGGGATGGAGCCTCAGCCCCAGCATTTT,CAISESGMEPQPQHF
few,TRBJ1-1,TRBV20-1,.,TGCAGTGCAGATCAGACCACTGAAGCTTTCTTT,CSADQTTEAFF
many,TRBJ2-2,TRBV12-3/TRBV12-4,.,TGTGCCAGCAGCCCATCTAAGGGGATTAACACCGGGGAGCTGTTTTTT,CASSPSKGINTGELFF
few,TRBJ1-4,TRBV4-3,.,TGCGCCAGCAGCCAAGATAAGCAGGGTTCTCTTGTTAATGAAAAACTGTTTTTT,CASSQDKQGSLVNEKLFF
few,TRBJ2-2,TRBV20-1,TRBD1,TGCAGTGCTAGAGAAAGGAACAGGGGGGTAACCGGGGAGCTGTTTTTT,CSARERNRGVTGELFF
few,TRBJ2-7,TRBV6-1,.,TGTGCCAGCAGGGGACGAGTTCCCGGGACCTACGAGCAGTACTTC,CASRGRVPGTYEQYF